These 8 T cell receptor beta chains were sequenced from one sample in a study of identical twins. MiXCR was run by TCRdb on the 5' RACE reads, yielding one entry per CDR3 protein. The table has about 470,000 distinct CDR3 sequences, about 24% seen once. These data also featured in a second study, about T cells expressing NK-cell markers.

The sequenced sample consisted of CD4+ T cells sorted from blood. The receptors originated from a woman in her late teens or twenties in good health.

This clonotype was recorded a few times. The rearrangement uses TRBV12-3 or TRBV12-4 and TRBJ2-3; 7 bases match TRBD2. The V and J ends lost 6 bases and 1 base, in that order; junction bases with no gene match: 7. The CDR3 has 15 amino acids. The CDR3 coding sequence is TGTGCCAGCAGCTTTGGCGGGAGAGGCACAGATACGCAGTATTTT. Translation: CASSFGGRGTDTQYF.

The chain combines TRBV4-1 with TRBJ1-4; D uncertain. Germline lookup yields CDR1 MGHRA and CDR2 YSYEKL. V lost 3 bases to trimming and J lost 4 bases, with 12 bases between them. The CDR3 spans 15 residues. The CDR3 DNA is TGCGCCAGCAGCCAGATGGAGACACGTAATGAAAAACTGTTTTTT. Translating it yields CASSQMETRNEKLFF.

This clonotype was counted a few times. The rearrangement uses TRBV7-9 and TRBJ2-1; 14 bases map to TRBD2. The CDR3 totals 17 residues. Trimming removed 3 bases from V and 6 bases from J; junction bases left unmatched: 7. The germline gives CDR1 SEHNR, CDR2 FQNEAQ (reference sequence). CDR3 amino acids: CASSFFRTSGGRNEQFF. As DNA, the CDR3 is TGTGCCAGCAGCTTTTTTAGGACTAGCGGGGGGCGCAATGAGCAGTTCTTC.

This clonotype was detected only a few times. The V and J genes are TRBV3-1 and TRBJ1-5; D remains ambiguous. This CDR3 contains 13 residues. CDR1 is LGHDT and CDR2 is YNNKEL in the germline V gene (reference sequence). V lost 10 bases and J 0 bases, leaving 10 bases between the germline ends. The CDR3 nucleotides are TGTGCCAATCCCGGCAGTAGCAATCAGCCCCAGCATTTT. Its protein is CANPGSSNQPQHF.

This clonotype has a handful of counts. V usage is TRBV6-2 or TRBV6-3 and J usage is TRBJ1-1, with a weak D call TRBD1 (5 bases). V was trimmed by 5 bases and J by 1 base, leaving 11 bases between them. The germline gives CDR1 MNHEY, CDR2 SVGEGT. The CDR3 covers 14 residues. The CDR3 loop reads CASSIRGTNTEAFF. DNA for the CDR3: TGTGCCAGCAGTATCCGGGGGACGAACACTGAAGCTTTCTTT.

CDR3 nucleotide sequence: TGCGCCAGCAGCCCTAATTCAGGGGCCAGGGAGCTGTTTTTT. Amino acid sequence: CASSPNSGARELFF. This rearrangement joins TRBV4-3 to TRBJ2-2; TRBD1 is a possible D gene (6 bases). V lost 4 bases and J 9 bases, leaving 15 bases between the germline ends. Germline lookup yields CDR1 LGHNA and CDR2 YSLEER. The CDR3 is made up of 14 amino acids.

The chain links TRBV12-3 or TRBV12-4 to TRBJ2-7; the D gene is possibly TRBD2 (7 bases). V was shortened by 0 bases and J by 3 bases, with 15 bases between the two germline ends. The CDR3 runs to 16 residues. CDR3 coding DNA: TGTGCCAGCAGTTTAGCGAAATGGCGGGGGCACTACGAGCAGTACTTC. It translates to CASSLAKWRGHYEQYF.

The chain employs TRBV20-1 and TRBJ2-7; 9 bases are a match to TRBD1. The CDR3 extends over 14 amino acids. Losses at the gene ends were 5 bases for V and 1 base for J; bases not matched to a gene: 6. Germline CDR1 reads DFQATT; CDR2 reads SNEGSKA (reference sequence). The CDR3 DNA follows: TGCAGTGCTGTCCCGGGACAGGGTTCCTACGAGCAGTACTTC. Its protein product is CSAVPGQGSYEQYF.